One sample yielded the 28 T cell receptor beta chains listed below, sequenced in a study of T cell changes during pregnancy in multiple sclerosis. Some clones are missing from TCRdb's copy, which holds only in-frame ones; the method was immunoSEQ multiplex PCR. The table lists roughly 54,000 clones, about 92% of them singletons. Sequenced here: CD4+ T cells from peripheral blood mononuclear cells, sampled after pregnancy. The receptors shown here come from a female donor with multiple sclerosis, enrolled in a pregnancy study.

This chain joins TRBV19 and TRBJ1-1; tentatively, D is TRBD1 (5 bases). The CDR3 loop spans 15 amino acids. The ends were cut back, 1 base at V and 0 bases at J, with 9 bases in the middle. The germline gives CDR1 LNHDA, CDR2 SQIVND (reference sequence). The DNA of the CDR3 is TGTGCCAGTAGTATAGTGGCAGGGATGAACACTGAAGCTTTCTTT. This translates into CASSIVAGMNTEAFF.

The rearrangement links TRBV7-2 to TRBJ2-3, with no clear D. The CDR3 contains 11 residues. V shed 5 bases and J shed 10 bases, with 10 bases lying between them. Per germline, CDR1 SGHTA and CDR2 FQGNSA. The CDR3 here is CASSARSPQYF. The CDR3 region has the DNA TGTGCCAGCAGCGCCCGCAGTCCGCAGTATTTT. Together with reference TRBV7-2 and TRBJ2-3, the CDR3 gives the full variable domain: GAGVSQSPSNKVTEKGKDVELRCDPISGHTALYWYRQSLGQGLEFLIYFQGNSAPDKSGLPSDRFSAERTGGSVSTLTIQRTQQEDSAVYLCASSARSPQYFGPGTRLTVL.

The rearrangement uses TRBV4-1 and TRBJ1-2; 10 nucleotides line up with TRBD1. V shed 3 bases, J shed 7 bases, and the junction held 8 bases outside the gene matches. CDR3 length: 15 amino acids. CDR1 is MGHRA and CDR2 is YSYEKL in the germline V gene. The CDR3: CASSHERTGGGGYTF. The CDR3 DNA reads as TGCGCCAGCAGCCATGAAAGGACAGGGGGTGGTGGCTACACCTTC.

The chain is built from TRBV9 and TRBJ1-3; D gene uncertain. The CDR3 totals 14 residues. Germline-derived CDR1 and CDR2 are SGDLS and YYNGEE. With 4 bases removed from V and 0 bases from J, the gap between germline ends came to 8 bases. CDR3 in amino acids: CASSPRVSGNTIYF. Here the CDR3 DNA reads TGTGCCAGCAGCCCCCGAGTCTCTGGAAACACCATATATTTT. Supplemented by reference TRBV9 and TRBJ1-3, the full variable domain reads DSGVTQTPKHLITATGQRVTLRCSPRSGDLSVYWYQQSLDQGLQFLIQYYNGEERAKGNILERFSAQQFPDLHSELNLSSLELGDSALYFCASSPRVSGNTIYFGEGSWLTVV.

This sequence joins TRBV29-1 and TRBJ1-2, with 8 bases that match TRBD1. This CDR3 has 15 residues. Losses at the gene ends were 4 bases for V and 3 bases for J; bases not matched to a gene: 10. The germline V gene has CDR1 SQVTM and CDR2 ANQGSEA. The CDR3 here is CSVARDRPGYYGYTF. In nucleotides, the CDR3 is TGCAGCGTTGCCCGGGACAGGCCTGGCTACTATGGCTACACCTTC.

The chain is built from TRBV14 and TRBJ1-2; tentatively, D is TRBD1 (5 bases). The V gene's germline CDR1 is SGHDN and CDR2 FVKESK. This CDR3 has 15 residues. With 1 base removed from V and 4 bases from J, the gap between germline ends came to 13 bases. CDR3 loop: CASSQVAGGGYGYTF. CDR3 sequence (DNA): TGTGCCAGCAGCCAAGTCGCGGGGGGAGGCTATGGCTACACCTTC.

This clone was seen a few times. This chain links TRBV7-8 with TRBJ1-1, with D maybe TRBD1 (6 bases). Trimming took off 5 bases at V and 1 base at J, with 8 bases between the two ends. The germline gives CDR1 SGHVS, CDR2 FQNEAQ. The CDR3 extends over 13 amino acids. This CDR3 is CASSGGPNTEAFF. The CDR3 nucleotides are TGTGCCAGCAGCGGGGGCCCGAACACTGAAGCTTTCTTT.

V usage is TRBV19 and J usage is TRBJ2-6; a possible D gene is TRBD2 (6 bases). V lost 3 bases, J lost 0 bases, and 12 bases lay in between. Germline V lookup: CDR1 LNHDA, CDR2 SQIVND (reference sequence). This CDR3 has 17 amino acids. The CDR3 DNA reads as TGTGCCAGTAGTATTTCCCGGGGGAGCTCTGGGGCCAACGTCCTGACTTTC. Protein product: CASSISRGSSGANVLTF.

V and J are TRBV2 and TRBJ1-1, with 9 nucleotides matching TRBD1. V shed 7 bases, J shed 11 bases, and the junction held 8 bases outside the gene matches. Germline V gives CDR1 SNHLY, CDR2 FYNNEI. This CDR3 spans 12 amino acids. The CDR3 protein is CASKIQGARAFF. The CDR3 nucleotides are TGTGCCAGCAAGATACAGGGGGCCCGGGCTTTCTTT.

This chain uses TRBV6-6 with TRBJ2-5; no definite D call. Trimming took 2 bases from V and 2 from J, leaving 12 bases between them. The CDR3 contains 15 residues. Germline lookup yields CDR1 MNHNY and CDR2 SVGAGI (reference sequence). CDR3 sequence: CASSYGQGIQETQYF. In DNA, the CDR3 is TGTGCCAGCAGTTACGGGCAAGGAATACAAGAGACCCAGTACTTC.

This clone was recorded only once. The chain combines TRBV7-3 with TRBJ2-1; TRBD2 matches at 7 bases. The ends lost 2 bases at V and 6 bases at J; junction bases unmatched: 4. The germline CDR1 and CDR2 sequences are SGHTA and FQGTGA. This CDR3 contains 14 residues. The CDR3 reads CASSLGTGGNEQFF. CDR3 DNA: TGTGCCAGCAGCTTAGGTACGGGAGGCAATGAGCAGTTCTTC.

This sequence joins TRBV9 and TRBJ2-2; TRBD1 matches 9 bases. J was trimmed by 5 bases and V by 4 bases; bases with no gene match: 9. This CDR3 has 16 residues. CDR1 SGDLS and CDR2 YYNGEE come from the germline V gene. CDR3 sequence: CASSPRGDRVTGELFF. Written as DNA, the CDR3 is TGTGCCAGCAGCCCAAGGGGGGACAGGGTGACCGGGGAGCTGTTTTTT.

The J gene is TRBJ1-5, the V gene TRBV19, with 11 bases lining up with TRBD1. V gave up 10 bases and J gave up 5 bases; unmatched junction bases: 4. Germline assignment: CDR1 LNHDA and CDR2 SQIVND (reference sequence). The CDR3 is 13 amino acids. DNA of the CDR3: TGTGCCACCTCGGACAGGGGGCATCAGCCCCAGCATTTT. Its protein is CATSDRGHQPQHF.

CDR3 region: CASSYNRLKHF. In DNA, the CDR3 is TGTGCCAGCAGTTATAACAGGCTCAAACATTTT. This sequence joins TRBV6-5 and TRBJ1-5; tentatively, D is TRBD1 (5 bases). Germline lookup yields CDR1 MNHEY and CDR2 SVGAGI. This CDR3 region has 11 residues. Trimming removed 3 bases from V and 16 bases from J, with 13 bases in between.

The genes are TRBV7-3 and TRBJ2-1, with 15 bases matching TRBD2. The CDR3 runs 18 residues. Germline V gene data show CDR1 as SGHTA and CDR2 as FQGTGA. V lost 5 bases, J lost 7 bases, and 12 bases stayed unmatched. The CDR3 loop is CASSRTSGGVKFQNEQFF. DNA for the CDR3: TGTGCCAGCAGCCGGACTAGCGGGGGGGTCAAGTTCCAGAATGAGCAGTTCTTC.

The J gene is TRBJ1-1, the V gene TRBV27; TRBD1 aligns across 8 bases. The J segment lost 1 base and the V segment lost 2 bases, leaving 3 bases of the junction unmatched. Looked up from germline, CDR1 is MNHEY and CDR2 is SMNVEV (reference sequence). This CDR3 comprises 15 residues. The CDR3 is CASSLQGAQNTEAFF. For the CDR3, the DNA is TGTGCCAGCAGTTTACAGGGGGCTCAGAACACTGAAGCTTTCTTT.

The CDR3 nucleotides are TGTGCCAGCAGCTCGACGGGAGGATCCTATGGCTACACCTTC. Amino acids: CASSSTGGSYGYTF. The chain employs TRBV7-8 and TRBJ1-2, with D hard to call. The germline gives CDR1 SGHVS, CDR2 FQNEAQ. V lost 4 bases and J 4 bases, leaving 13 bases between the germline ends. This CDR3 has 14 residues.

There are a few counts of this clone. This chain links TRBV7-2 with TRBJ1-6, with D possibly TRBD1 on 6 matching bases. This CDR3 contains 15 residues. The ends were cut back, 5 bases at V and 9 bases at J, with 17 bases in the middle. Germline V CDR1 and CDR2: SGHTA, FQGNSA. The CDR3 loop reads CASSLGGGFSSPLHF. The DNA of the CDR3 is TGTGCCAGCAGCCTAGGGGGGGGTTTCAGTTCACCCCTCCACTTT.

The J gene is TRBJ1-1, the V gene TRBV9; possibly TRBD1 for D (5 bases). CDR1 is SGDLS, CDR2 YYNGEE, per germline. The V end was cut by 4 bases, the J end by 1 base, with 14 bases between. This CDR3 has 15 residues. CDR3 coding DNA: TGTGCCAGCAGCTCCCCCGGGGGGGGGAACACTGAAGCTTTCTTT. Protein sequence: CASSSPGGGNTEAFF.

The chain carries TRBV11-3 and TRBJ2-3, with TRBD2 matching over 11 bases. J gave up 2 bases and V 4 bases, and 5 bases lay outside the gene matches. The CDR3 is 16 amino acids. Germline-derived CDR1 and CDR2 are SGHNT and YENEEA. The CDR3 region is CASSSGTSGSTDTQYF. The CDR3 coding sequence is TGTGCCAGCAGCTCCGGGACTAGCGGCTCCACAGATACGCAGTATTTT.

The chain couples TRBV30 to TRBJ2-1; TRBD2 aligns across 8 bases. CDR1 and CDR2 (germline): GTSNPN, SVGIG (reference sequence). With V trimmed by 1 base and J by 3 bases, 8 bases remained unmatched. The CDR3 is 16 residues long. The CDR3 loop reads CAWSAGGALHYNEQFF. For the CDR3, the DNA is TGTGCCTGGAGTGCGGGAGGGGCCCTCCACTACAATGAGCAGTTCTTC.

This chain connects TRBV29-1 to TRBJ2-7; 9 bases match TRBD1. CDR1 SQVTM and CDR2 ANQGSEA come from the germline V gene. With V trimmed by 4 bases and J by 3 bases, 7 bases remained unmatched. The CDR3 has 14 residues. CDR3 residues: CSVGGQGGDYEQYF. The DNA for the CDR3 is TGCAGCGTTGGGGGACAGGGAGGTGACTACGAGCAGTACTTC.

V is TRBV7-9 and J is TRBJ1-2; 7 positions agree with TRBD1. From germline, CDR1 is SEHNR and CDR2 FQNEAQ (reference sequence). With V trimmed by 5 bases and J by 8 bases, 5 bases remained unmatched. The CDR3 is 12 residues long. The CDR3 sequence: CASSARDSGYTF. The CDR3 DNA is TGTGCCAGCAGCGCCCGGGACAGCGGCTACACCTTC.

Only a few counts were recorded for this clone. The genes are TRBV7-9 and TRBJ1-2, with D possibly TRBD1 on 6 matching bases. CDR1 SEHNR and CDR2 FQNEAQ come from the germline V gene (reference sequence). V was clipped by 2 bases and J by 4 bases, with 11 bases between them. The CDR3 totals 14 residues. CDR3 sequence reads: CASSLIQGSYGYTF. The DNA of the CDR3 is TGTGCCAGCAGCTTAATACAGGGCAGCTATGGCTACACCTTC.

The chain links TRBV18 to TRBJ1-1; the match to TRBD1 covers 9 bases. V shed 5 bases and J 7 bases; nucleotides not matched to a gene: 5. The CDR3 has 13 residues. The germline CDR1 and CDR2 sequences are KGHSH and LQKENI. The CDR3 loop reads CASSEATGGEAFF. The CDR3 bases are TGTGCCAGCTCAGAAGCGACAGGGGGTGAAGCTTTCTTT.

This chain connects TRBV7-3 to TRBJ1-2, with D perhaps TRBD1 (5 bases). This CDR3 has 14 residues. V was clipped by 5 bases and J by 6 bases, with 16 bases between them. Per the germline V gene, CDR1 is SGHTA and CDR2 is FQGTGA. For the CDR3, the DNA is TGTGCCAGCAGCCCTACCGACAGCACAAATGGCTACACCTTC. It specifies CASSPTDSTNGYTF.

The chain has TRBV19 and TRBJ2-1; TRBD2 might be the D (7 bases). Trimming took 6 bases from V and 5 from J, leaving 14 bases between them. This CDR3 is 14 amino acids long. Germline CDR1 is LNHDA and CDR2 is SQIVND (reference sequence). In DNA, the CDR3 is TGTGCCAGTAGGGTCCAAGGGGGGGACAATGAGCAGTTCTTC. Amino acid sequence: CASRVQGGDNEQFF.

The chain has TRBV9 and TRBJ2-3; TRBD1 matches at 9 bases. Germline loops: CDR1 SGDLS, CDR2 YYNGEE. J was trimmed by 5 bases and V by 6 bases; bases with no gene match: 13. The CDR3 sequence is 16 residues long. CDR3 nucleotides: TGTGCCAGCAACCCCTCGGGACAGGGATGGGTAGATACGCAGTATTTT. As protein: CASNPSGQGWVDTQYF.